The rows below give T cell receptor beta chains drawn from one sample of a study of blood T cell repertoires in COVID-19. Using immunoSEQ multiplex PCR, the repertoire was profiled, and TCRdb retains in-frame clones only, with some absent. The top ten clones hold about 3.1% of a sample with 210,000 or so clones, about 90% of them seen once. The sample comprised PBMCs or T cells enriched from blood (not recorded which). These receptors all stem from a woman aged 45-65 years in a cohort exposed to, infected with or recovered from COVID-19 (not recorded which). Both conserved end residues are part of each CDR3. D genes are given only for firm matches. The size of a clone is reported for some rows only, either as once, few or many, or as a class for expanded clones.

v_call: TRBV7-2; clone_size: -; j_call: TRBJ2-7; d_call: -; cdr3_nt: TGTGCCAGCAGCTTTCGAGACAATGATGTGCAGTACTTC; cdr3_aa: CASSFRDNDVQYF
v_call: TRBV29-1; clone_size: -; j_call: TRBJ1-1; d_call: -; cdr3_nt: TGCAGCGCCAACGCGAACAGGGTTACTGAAGCTTTCTTT; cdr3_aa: CSANANRVTEAFF
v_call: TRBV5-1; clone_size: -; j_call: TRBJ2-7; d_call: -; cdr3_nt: TGCGCCAGCAGCTTGGAGCTAGGCGAGCAGTACTTC; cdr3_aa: CASSLELGEQYF
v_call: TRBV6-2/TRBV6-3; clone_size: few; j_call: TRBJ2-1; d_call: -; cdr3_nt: TGTGCCAGCAGTCCATCACTGATTGAGCAGTTCTTC; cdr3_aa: CASSPSLIEQFF
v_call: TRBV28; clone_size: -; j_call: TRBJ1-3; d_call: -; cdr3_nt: TGTGCCAGCAGTTTTCCTCACAGAGTGCCCTCTGGAAACACCATATATTTT; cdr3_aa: CASSFPHRVPSGNTIYF
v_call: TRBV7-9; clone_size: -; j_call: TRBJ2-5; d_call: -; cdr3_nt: TGTGCCCTACCAGGGGCCAACAACCAAGAGACCCAGTACTTC; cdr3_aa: CALPGANNQETQYF
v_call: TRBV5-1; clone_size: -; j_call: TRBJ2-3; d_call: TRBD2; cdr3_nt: TGCGCCAGCAGCTCTAGCGGTGTCACAGATACGCAGTATTTT; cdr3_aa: CASSSSGVTDTQYF
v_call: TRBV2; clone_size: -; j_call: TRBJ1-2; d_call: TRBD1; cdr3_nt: TGTGCCAGCAGTGAAGCCCCAGGACAGGGAGGAAGTGGCTACACCTTC; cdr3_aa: CASSEAPGQGGSGYTF
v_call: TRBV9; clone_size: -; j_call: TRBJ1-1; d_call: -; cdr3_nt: TGTGCCAGCAGCGTAGGACACCAGCCCACTGAAGCTTTCTTT; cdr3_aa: CASSVGHQPTEAFF
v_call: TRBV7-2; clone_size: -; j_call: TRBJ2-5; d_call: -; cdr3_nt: TGTGCCAGCAGCTGGGGCGGCGGCTCAGAGACCCAGTACTTC; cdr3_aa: CASSWGGGSETQYF
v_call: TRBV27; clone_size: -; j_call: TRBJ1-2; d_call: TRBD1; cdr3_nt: TGTGCCAGCGGAACCGGGACAGGGTATTATGGCTACACCTTC; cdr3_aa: CASGTGTGYYGYTF
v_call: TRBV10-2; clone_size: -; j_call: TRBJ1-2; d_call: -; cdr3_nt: TGCGCCAGCAGGGACGCGGGGGCTAGCTATGGCTACACCTTC; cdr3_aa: CASRDAGASYGYTF
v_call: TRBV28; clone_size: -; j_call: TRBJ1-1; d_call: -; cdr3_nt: TGTGCCAGCAGTTCATGGACAGCAGAAGCTTTCTTT; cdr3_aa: CASSSWTAEAFF
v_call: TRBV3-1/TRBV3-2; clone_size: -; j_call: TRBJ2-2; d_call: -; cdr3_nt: TGTGCCAGCAGCCAAGAATATGGGAGGTCCGTCACCGGGGAGCTGTTTTTT; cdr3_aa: CASSQEYGRSVTGELFF
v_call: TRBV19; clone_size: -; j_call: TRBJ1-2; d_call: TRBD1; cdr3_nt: TGTGCCAGTAGTATAGGGACAGGGGGTTCCTCAGTTGGCTACACCTTC; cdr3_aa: CASSIGTGGSSVGYTF
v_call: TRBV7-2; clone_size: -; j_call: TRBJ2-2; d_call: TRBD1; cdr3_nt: TGTGCCAGCAGCTTGAAGTCTCAGAACAGGGGTGCCGGGGAGCTGTTTTTT; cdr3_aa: CASSLKSQNRGAGELFF
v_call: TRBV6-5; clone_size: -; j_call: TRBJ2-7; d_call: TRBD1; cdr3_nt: TGTGCCAGCAGCGAGCGCTGGGACAGTGAGCAGTACTTC; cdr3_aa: CASSERWDSEQYF
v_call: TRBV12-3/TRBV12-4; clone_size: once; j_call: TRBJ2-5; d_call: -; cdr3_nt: TGTGCCAGCAGTTTAGCGGGGACTGTGACCCAGTACTTC; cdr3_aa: CASSLAGTVTQYF